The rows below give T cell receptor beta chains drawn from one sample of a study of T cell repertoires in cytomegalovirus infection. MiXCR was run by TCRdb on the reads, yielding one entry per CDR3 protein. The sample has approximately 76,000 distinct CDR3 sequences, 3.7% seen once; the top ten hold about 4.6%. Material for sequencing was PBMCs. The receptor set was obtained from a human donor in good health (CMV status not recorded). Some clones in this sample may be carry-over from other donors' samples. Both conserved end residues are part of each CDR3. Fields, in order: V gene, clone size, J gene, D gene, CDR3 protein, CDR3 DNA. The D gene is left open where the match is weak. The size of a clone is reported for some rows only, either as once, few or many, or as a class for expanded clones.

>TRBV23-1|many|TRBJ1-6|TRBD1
CASTSTGNSYNSPLHF
TGCGCCAGCACTTCGACAGGGAACTCCTATAATTCACCCCTCCACTTT
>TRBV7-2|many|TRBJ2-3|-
CASSSRHTTDTQYF
TGTGCCAGCAGCTCCCGTCATACCACAGATACGCAGTATTTT
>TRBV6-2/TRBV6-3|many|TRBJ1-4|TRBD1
CASSGQGRDEKLFF
TGTGCCAGCAGTGGACAGGGGAGAGATGAAAAACTGTTTTTT
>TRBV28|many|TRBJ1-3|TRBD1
CASRGGTGGFSGNTIYF
TGTGCCAGCAGGGGGGGGACAGGGGGATTCTCTGGAAACACCATATATTTT
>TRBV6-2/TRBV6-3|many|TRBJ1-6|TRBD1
CASSRPGTGGISPLHF
TGTGCCAGCAGCCGCCCGGGGACAGGGGGTATTTCACCCCTCCACTTT
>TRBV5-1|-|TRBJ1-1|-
CASSSVRDTEAFF
TGCGCCAGCAGCTCGGTCAGGGACACTGAAGCTTTCTTT
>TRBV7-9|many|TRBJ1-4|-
CASSFSGRNEKLFF
TGTGCCAGCAGCTTTTCGGGGCGGAATGAAAAACTGTTTTTT
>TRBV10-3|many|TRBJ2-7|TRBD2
CAISTTSASYEQYF
TGTGCCATCAGTACGACTAGCGCGTCCTACGAGCAGTACTTC
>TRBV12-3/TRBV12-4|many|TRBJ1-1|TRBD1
CASSWGTGPNTEAFF
TGTGCCAGCAGTTGGGGGACAGGGCCAAACACTGAAGCTTTCTTT
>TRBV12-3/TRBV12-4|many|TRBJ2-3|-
CASSRAVRSTDTQYF
TGTGCCAGCAGCCGGGCCGTTCGGAGCACAGATACGCAGTATTTT
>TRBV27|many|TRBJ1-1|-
CASRMGAGNTEAFF
TGTGCCAGCAGGATGGGGGCGGGGAACACTGAAGCTTTCTTT
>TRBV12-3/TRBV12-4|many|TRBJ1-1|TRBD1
CASSLTGGKAEAFF
TGTGCCAGCAGTTTGACAGGGGGTAAAGCTGAAGCTTTCTTT
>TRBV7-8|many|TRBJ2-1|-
CASSTRTGNEQFF
TGTGCCAGCAGCACCCGGACCGGCAATGAGCAGTTCTTC
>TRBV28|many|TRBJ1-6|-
CASSFRPGSNSPLHF
TGTGCCAGCAGTTTCAGGCCAGGAAGTAATTCACCCCTCCACTTT
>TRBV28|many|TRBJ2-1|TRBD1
CASTTDRGKYNEQFF
TGTGCCAGCACCACGGACAGGGGAAAATACAATGAGCAGTTCTTC
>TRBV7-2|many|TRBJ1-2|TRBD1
CASSFGQGGGYTF
TGTGCCAGCAGCTTCGGACAGGGAGGGGGCTACACCTTC
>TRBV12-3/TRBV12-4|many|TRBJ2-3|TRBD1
CASSFGTVTDTQYF
TGTGCCAGCAGTTTCGGGACAGTCACAGATACGCAGTATTTT
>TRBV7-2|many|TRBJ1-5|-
CASSLALGDQPQHF
TGTGCCAGCAGCTTAGCGCTCGGGGATCAGCCCCAGCATTTT
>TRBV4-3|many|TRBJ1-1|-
CASSLSPGRGEAFF
TGCGCCAGCAGCCTATCACCGGGGCGGGGTGAAGCTTTCTTT
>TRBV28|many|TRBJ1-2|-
CASSFNYGYTF
TGTGCCAGCAGTTTTAACTATGGCTACACCTTC
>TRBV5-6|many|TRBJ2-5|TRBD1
CASSEGQGGETQYF
TGTGCCAGCAGCGAAGGACAGGGGGGAGAGACCCAGTACTTC
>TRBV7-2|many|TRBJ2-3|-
CASSLSSVSTDTQYF
TGTGCCAGCAGCTTAAGTAGCGTTAGCACAGATACGCAGTATTTT
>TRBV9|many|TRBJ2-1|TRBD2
CASSTSGGYNEQFF
TGTGCCAGCAGCACTAGCGGAGGATACAATGAGCAGTTCTTC
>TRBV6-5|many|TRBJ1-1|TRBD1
CASSYWDRGTEAFF
TGTGCCAGCAGTTACTGGGACAGGGGTACTGAAGCTTTCTTT
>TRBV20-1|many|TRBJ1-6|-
CSARPRRDGYNSPLHF
TGCAGTGCTAGACCCCGACGGGACGGATATAATTCACCCCTCCACTTT
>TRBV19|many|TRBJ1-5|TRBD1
CASIDRGPGQPQHF
TGTGCCAGCATAGACAGGGGGCCTGGGCAGCCCCAGCATTTT
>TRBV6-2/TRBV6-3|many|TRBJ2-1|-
CASSYQDRYSYNEQFF
TGTGCCAGCAGTTACCAAGACAGGTACTCCTACAATGAGCAGTTCTTC
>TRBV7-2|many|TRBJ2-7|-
CASSLIGFTYEQYF
TGTGCCAGCAGCCTAATAGGGTTTACCTACGAGCAGTACTTC
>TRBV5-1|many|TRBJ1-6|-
CASSPTTHTGSNSPLHF
TGCGCCAGCAGCCCAACTACTCACACGGGTAGTAATTCACCCCTCCACTTT
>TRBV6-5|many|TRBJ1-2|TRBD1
CASSPGQGILYGYTF
TGTGCCAGCAGTCCGGGACAGGGGATTCTCTATGGCTACACCTTC
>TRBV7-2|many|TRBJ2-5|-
CASSTWTGGPRETQYF
TGTGCCAGCAGCACCTGGACAGGAGGGCCGAGAGAGACCCAGTACTTC
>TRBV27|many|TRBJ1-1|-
CASNPGTNTEAFF
TGTGCCAGCAATCCAGGGACGAACACTGAAGCTTTCTTT
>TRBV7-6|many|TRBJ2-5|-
CASSLAGSGAETQYF
TGTGCCAGCAGCTTAGCGGGTAGTGGGGCAGAGACCCAGTACTTC
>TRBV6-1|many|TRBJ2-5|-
CASTVTISTAGTQYF
TGTGCCAGCACAGTTACCATCAGCACTGCCGGGACCCAGTACTTC
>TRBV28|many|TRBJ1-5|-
CASSWVLSNQPQHF
TGTGCCAGCAGTTGGGTACTTAGCAATCAGCCCCAGCATTTT
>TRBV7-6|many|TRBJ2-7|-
CASSPKAGADFPYEQYF
TGTGCCAGCAGCCCAAAGGCTGGGGCTGATTTCCCCTACGAGCAGTACTTC
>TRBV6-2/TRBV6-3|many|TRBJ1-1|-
CASSFLRQVNTEAFF
TGTGCCAGCAGTTTCCTTCGGCAGGTGAACACTGAAGCTTTCTTT
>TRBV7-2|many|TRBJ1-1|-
CASSLENWTEAFF
TGTGCCAGCAGCTTAGAGAATTGGACTGAAGCTTTCTTT
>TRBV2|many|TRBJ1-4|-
CASSGVGDNEKLFF
TGTGCCAGCAGTGGTGTGGGGGATAATGAAAAACTGTTTTTT
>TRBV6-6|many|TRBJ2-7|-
CASSYSEGGGNEQYF
TGTGCCAGCAGTTACTCTGAGGGGGGAGGAAACGAGCAGTACTTC
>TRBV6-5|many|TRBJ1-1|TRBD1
CASSPGQGAEAFF
TGTGCCAGCAGTCCGGGACAGGGGGCTGAAGCTTTCTTT
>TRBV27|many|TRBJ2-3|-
CASSMTRGVTDTQYF
TGTGCCAGCAGCATGACTAGGGGGGTAACAGATACGCAGTATTTT
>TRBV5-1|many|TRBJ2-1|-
CASSSLGYNEQFF
TGCGCCAGCAGCTCATTAGGATACAATGAGCAGTTCTTC
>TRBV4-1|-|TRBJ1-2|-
CASSQPSRSRTYGYTF
TGCGCCAGCAGCCAACCCTCGAGATCCAGGACCTATGGCTACACCTTC
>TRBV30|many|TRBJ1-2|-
CAGGFGTTHDYGYTF
TGTGCCGGTGGGTTCGGAACGACGCACGACTATGGCTACACCTTC
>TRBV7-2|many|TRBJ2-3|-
CASSLGGGQTDTQYF
TGTGCCAGCAGCTTGGGGGGGGGCCAGACAGATACGCAGTATTTT
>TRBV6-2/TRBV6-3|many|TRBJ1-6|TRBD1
CASSSSDRGHSPLHF
TGTGCCAGCAGTTCCTCGGACAGGGGACATTCACCCCTCCACTTT
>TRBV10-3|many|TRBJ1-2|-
CAISEGQSYGYTF
TGTGCCATCAGTGAGGGACAGTCCTATGGCTACACCTTC